This TCR beta chain was captured by sequencing in a study of Ad26.COV2.S vaccination and SARS-CoV-2 variants. Study context: Doses of Ad26.COV2.S were injected into muscle once or twice, 56 days apart.

CDR1 is KGHSH, CDR2 LQKENI, per germline. The CDR3 covers 14 residues. Trimming cost V 6 bases and J 2 bases, with 11 bases left between them. The treatment was: some 19 received Ad26.COV2.S at low or high dose, single or two shots; several received placebo; per-sample allocation not given. Samples were taken on day 63 after the first vaccine or placebo injection. Wuhan-strain SARS-CoV-2 spike was expressed by the Ad26 vector that made up the vaccine. TCRdb keeps only in-frame clones here, not all; method: immunoSEQ multiplex PCR. This sample has approximately 410,000 clones, with around 92% found just once.

The rearrangement uses TRBV18 and TRBJ1-3; the D gene is possibly TRBD1 (6 bases). This receptor was identified in a person between 18 and 65 years old who received the Ad26.COV2.S COVID-19 vaccine or a placebo. This specimen was peripheral blood, taken in a trial of Ad26.COV2.S vaccine versus placebo. DNA of the CDR3: TGTGCCAGCTCCCTCAACAGGGCTGGAAACACCATATATTTT. Protein: CASSLNRAGNTIYF.